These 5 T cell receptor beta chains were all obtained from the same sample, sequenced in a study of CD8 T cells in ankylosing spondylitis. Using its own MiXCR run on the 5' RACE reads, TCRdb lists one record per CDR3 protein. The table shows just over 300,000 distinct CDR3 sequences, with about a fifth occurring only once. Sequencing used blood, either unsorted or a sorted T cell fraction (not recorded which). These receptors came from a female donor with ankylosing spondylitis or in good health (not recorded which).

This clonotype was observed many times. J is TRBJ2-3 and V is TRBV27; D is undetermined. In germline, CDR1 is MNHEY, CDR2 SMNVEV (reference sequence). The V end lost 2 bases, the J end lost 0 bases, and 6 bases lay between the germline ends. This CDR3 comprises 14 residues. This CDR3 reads CASSLEASTDTQYF. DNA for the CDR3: TGTGCCAGCAGTTTAGAGGCTAGCACAGATACGCAGTATTTT.

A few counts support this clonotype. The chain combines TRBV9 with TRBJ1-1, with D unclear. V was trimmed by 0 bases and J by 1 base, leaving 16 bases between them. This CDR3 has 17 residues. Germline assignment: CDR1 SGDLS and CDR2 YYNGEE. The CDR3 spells CASSVEDDGRWNTEAFF. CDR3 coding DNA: TGTGCCAGCAGCGTAGAAGACGATGGACGTTGGAACACTGAAGCTTTCTTT.

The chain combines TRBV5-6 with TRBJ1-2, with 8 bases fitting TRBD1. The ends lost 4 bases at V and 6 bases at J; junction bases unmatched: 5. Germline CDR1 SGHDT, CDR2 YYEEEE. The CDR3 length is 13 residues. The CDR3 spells CASSQDRVHGYTF. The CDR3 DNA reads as TGTGCCAGCAGCCAGGACAGGGTCCATGGCTACACCTTC.

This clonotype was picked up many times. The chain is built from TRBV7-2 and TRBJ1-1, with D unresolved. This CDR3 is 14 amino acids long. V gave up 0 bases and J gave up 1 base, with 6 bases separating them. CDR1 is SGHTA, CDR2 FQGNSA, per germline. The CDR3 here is CASSLAAGNTEAFF. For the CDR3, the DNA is TGTGCCAGCAGCTTAGCTGCGGGGAACACTGAAGCTTTCTTT.

The CDR3 DNA reads as TGCAGTGCTGCCCCCGGGACAGGAGGCACTGAAGCTTTCTTT. Translating it yields CSAAPGTGGTEAFF. The chain couples TRBV20-1 to TRBJ1-1; 8 bases map to TRBD1. This CDR3 is 14 amino acids long. V shed 5 bases and J 4 bases; nucleotides not matched to a gene: 9. Germline CDR1 is DFQATT and CDR2 is SNEGSKA (reference sequence).